This T cell receptor (beta chain) was recovered during a study of T-cell memory formation after mild COVID-19. Study-level background: Largely donor-specific sequence clusters came from a couple of donors. The study, taken as a whole, reports: Contracting CD4+ clones lay largely in CM and EM, with CD8+ ones residing in EMRA. Clones contracting across day 15 to 85 had a balanced CD4/CD8 profile; later expanding clones leaned CD4+. Pre-infection memory held some responding clones, suggesting pre-existing cross-reactive T cells responded.

TCRdb independently ran MiXCR on the 5' RACE reads; one entry per CDR3 protein. The sample records hundreds of thousands of distinct CDR3 sequences, roughly 21% being singletons. At least ten counts were recorded for this clonotype. What it binds is unknown. The TCR sequence derives from an adult woman who had mild COVID-19 (a few samples of this study predate the infection). Cell type and time point are not known. Sequencing was performed on PBMCs or a T cell subset sorted from them (not recorded which).

CDR3 residues: CASSAFTDTQYF. As DNA, the CDR3 is TGTGCCAGCAGCGCATTCACAGATACGCAGTATTTT. V is TRBV7-9 and J is TRBJ2-3; D not resolved. Germline assignment: CDR1 SEHNR and CDR2 FQNEAQ (reference sequence). Trimming stripped 5 bases from V and 2 bases from J, with 5 bases between. The CDR3 length is 12 residues.